A few counts support the clone carrying this T cell receptor (beta chain). The record originates from a study of PD-L1 blockade in urothelial cancer. Study information: Between 0 and 3 prior chemotherapy regimens had been given to patients. Analysis of blood occurred 3 weeks (second dose) and 6 weeks after treatment start.

The patients' disease, urothelial carcinoma, was locally advanced or metastatic. Some clones are missing from TCRdb's copy, which holds only in-frame ones; the method was immunoSEQ multiplex PCR. Here the sample spans approximately 110,000 clones, roughly 88% being singletons. The sequence came from a man aged 45-65 years with urothelial cancer. The starting material was PBMCs, obtained around atezolizumab (anti-PD-L1) treatment.

For the CDR3, the DNA is TGTGCCAGCAGTACAGGGTTAGGTACTGAAGCTTTCTTT. The encoded protein is CASSTGLGTEAFF. This chain links TRBV11-2 with TRBJ1-1; possible D gene TRBD1, 6 bases. The CDR3 totals 13 residues. The V gene's germline CDR1 is SGHAT and CDR2 FQNNGV. The V end lost 6 bases, the J end lost 5 bases, and 13 bases lay between the germline ends.